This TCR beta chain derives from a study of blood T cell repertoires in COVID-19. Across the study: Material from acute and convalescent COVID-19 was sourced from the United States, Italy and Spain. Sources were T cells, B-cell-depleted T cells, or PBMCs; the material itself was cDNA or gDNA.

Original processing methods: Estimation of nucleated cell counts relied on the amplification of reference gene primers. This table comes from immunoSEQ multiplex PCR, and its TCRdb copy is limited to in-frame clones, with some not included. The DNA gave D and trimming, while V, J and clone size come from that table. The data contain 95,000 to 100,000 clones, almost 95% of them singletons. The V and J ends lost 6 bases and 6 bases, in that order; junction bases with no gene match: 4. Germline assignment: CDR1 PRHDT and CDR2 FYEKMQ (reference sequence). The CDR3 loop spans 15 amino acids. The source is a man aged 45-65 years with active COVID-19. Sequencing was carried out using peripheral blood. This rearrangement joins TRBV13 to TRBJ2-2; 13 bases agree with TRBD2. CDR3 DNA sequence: TGTGCCAGCAGTCGACTAGCGGGAGGCTCCGGGGAGCTGTTTTTT. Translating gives CASSRLAGGSGELFF.